The 19 T cell receptor beta chains below come from one sample, sequenced in a study of T cells in women clearing cervical HPV infection. Profiling relied on immunoSEQ multiplex PCR, and the TCRdb table lists in-frame clones only, not all of them. The table lists about 40,000 clones. Material: blood buffy coat. The receptors shown here come from a woman between 18 and 70 years old with a cervical HPV16 infection that either progressed to CIN3+ or cleared (not recorded which).

Comments on this clone: The read is 3 residues too short to cover the CDR3 end, so that end is filled in from the germline J gene. The chain recombines TRBV14 with TRBJ2-1; TRBD2 agrees at 13 bases. CDR1 and CDR2 (germline): SGHDN, FVKESK. Unmatched junction bases numbered 6, after V lost 1 base and J lost 9 bases. The CDR3 is 16 residues long. The CDR3 reads CASSQVTSGGAVEQFF. CDR3 bases read: TGTGCCAGCAGCCAAGTTACTAGCGGGGGGGCCGTTGAG.

The CDR3 protein is CASSGQRSNTEAFF. The CDR3 bases that were read are TGTGCCAGCTCTGGACAGCGATCGAACACTGAA. The chain carries TRBV19 and TRBJ1-1, with a tentative D call TRBD1 (6 bases). The CDR3 end lies 3 residues beyond the end of the read and is filled in from the germline J gene. The CDR3 sequence is 14 residues long. The germline V gene has CDR1 LNHDA and CDR2 SQIVND (reference sequence). V was pared by 9 bases and J by 1 base, with 15 bases between.

Comments on this clone: The read gets to within 3 residues of the CDR3 end, and the germline J gene fills in the rest. J is TRBJ2-7 and V is TRBV18, with 10 nucleotides matching TRBD1. Germline assignment: CDR1 KGHSH and CDR2 LQKENI. CDR3 length: 19 amino acids. V shed 0 bases, J shed 0 bases, and the junction held 11 bases outside the gene matches. The CDR3 DNA, read in part, is TGTGCCAGCTCACCACCGGTGGGACAGGGGAGGGGGATCTCCTACGAG. Translating gives CASSPPVGQGRGISYE. The complete CDR3 reads CASSPPVGQGRGISYEQYF. Complete variable domain (other parts from reference TRBV18 and TRBJ2-7): NAGVMQNPRHLVRRRGQEARLRCSPMKGHSHVYWYRQLPEEGLKFMVYLQKENIIDESGMPKERFSAEFPKEGPSILRIQQVVRGDSAAYFCASSPPVGQGRGISYEQYFGPGTRLTVT.

About this clone itself: The read gets to within 3 residues of the CDR3 end, and the germline J gene fills in the rest. V and J are TRBV11-3 and TRBJ2-3; 7 nucleotides match TRBD1. Germline V gene sequence: CDR1 SGHNT, CDR2 YENEEA. This CDR3 has 14 amino acids. The junction had 4 bases not matched to a gene; V was cut back by 5 bases and J by 2 bases. The CDR3 loop reads CASSLTGATDTQYF. The part of the CDR3 DNA that was read is TGTGCCAGCAGCCTAACAGGGGCCACAGATACG.

About this clone itself: The sequence runs out 3 residues before the end of the CDR3; the remainder is reconstructed from the germline J gene. This chain uses TRBV7-3 with TRBJ2-5, with 7 nucleotides matching TRBD2. In germline, CDR1 is SGHTA, CDR2 FQGTGA. V shed 0 bases, J shed 5 bases, and the junction held 6 bases outside the gene matches. The length of the CDR3 is 15 residues. The CDR3 bases that were read are TGTGCCAGCAGCTTAACGACTAGCTTCGGGGAGACC. It translates to CASSLTTSFGET. The entire CDR3 sequence reads CASSLTTSFGETQYF. Supplemented by reference TRBV7-3 and TRBJ2-5, the full variable domain reads GAGVSQTPSNKVTEKGKYVELRCDPISGHTALYWYRQSLGQGPEFLIYFQGTGAADDSGLPNDRFFAVRPEGSVSTLKIQRTERGDSAVYLCASSLTTSFGETQYFGPGTRLLVL.

Note on this clone: With the read ending 3 residues before the CDR3 end, the germline J gene is used to fill in that end. The chain is built from TRBV12-3 or TRBV12-4 and TRBJ2-1; no clear D gene. V lost 8 bases and J lost 8, with 16 bases in between. The CDR3 length is 13 residues. CDR3 DNA, as far as it was read: TGTGCCAGCTCCCTTTTAACGGGTCATGAG. Translating it yields CASSLLTGHE. The full CDR3 protein reads CASSLLTGHEQFF.

Remarks on this clone: The CDR3 end is not reached by the read, which stops 3 residues before it; the germline J gene fills it in. V is TRBV11-2 and J is TRBJ1-1, with D perhaps TRBD1 (5 bases). V was pared by 5 bases and J by 2 bases, with 9 bases between. The CDR3 sequence is 13 residues long. Germline CDR1 and CDR2: SGHAT and FQNNGV. CDR3 sequence: CASSPGGNTEAFF. The covered CDR3 bases are TGTGCCAGCAGCCCGGGGGGTAACACTGAA.

As regards this clone: The read gets to within 3 residues of the CDR3 end, and the germline J gene fills in the rest. The V gene is TRBV30, the J gene TRBJ2-2; D is unclear. CDR3 length equals 12 residues. Germline V gives CDR1 GTSNPN, CDR2 SVGIG (reference sequence). The V end lost 2 bases, the J end lost 1 base, and 2 bases lay between the germline ends. Incomplete CDR3 DNA: TGTGCCTGGAGTCGGAACACCGGGGAG. The encoded protein is CAWSRNTGE. The whole CDR3 sequence is CAWSRNTGELFF.

Details on this clone: The missing CDR3 end, 3 residues past where the read stops, is filled in from the germline J gene. This rearrangement joins TRBV18 to TRBJ1-1; 7 nucleotides align to TRBD1. CDR1 is KGHSH, CDR2 LQKENI, per germline. This CDR3 contains 13 residues. The CDR3 DNA, read in part, is TGTGCCAGCTCGATTGGGACAGAAAGGGGA. This translates into CASSIGTERG. The CDR3 in full is CASSIGTERGAFF.

With respect to this clone: The observed sequence ends 3 residues before the CDR3 terminus, with the missing tail filled in from the germline J gene. The J gene is TRBJ2-3, the V gene TRBV2, with 7 bases that match TRBD2. The germline V gene encodes CDR1 SNHLY and CDR2 FYNNEI. The CDR3 extends over 14 amino acids. With V trimmed by 6 bases and J by 2 bases, 5 bases remained unmatched. CDR3 in amino acids: CASRAGDLTDTQYF. The DNA read from the CDR3 is TGTGCCAGCAGGGCGGGGGATCTCACAGATACG.

As to this clone: The read is 3 residues too short to cover the CDR3 end, so that end is filled in from the germline J gene. This chain links TRBV28 with TRBJ1-2; D uncertain. The CDR3 sequence is 13 residues long. Germline V lookup: CDR1 MDHEN, CDR2 SYDVKM. Trimming pared 2 bases from V and 3 bases from J, leaving 7 bases between. The CDR3 bases that were read are TGTGCCAGCAGTTTAGTAGGGTACTATGGC. Its protein product is CASSLVGYYG. The entire CDR3 protein is CASSLVGYYGYTF.

With regard to this clone: The observed sequence ends 3 residues before the CDR3 terminus, with the missing tail filled in from the germline J gene. This sequence joins TRBV5-1 and TRBJ1-1; TRBD1 matches at 9 bases. Germline lookup yields CDR1 SGHRS and CDR2 YFSETQ. This CDR3 is built from 14 residues. The trim removed 5 bases at V and 1 base at J, leaving 3 bases unmatched. The DNA read from the CDR3 is TGCGCCAGCAGGCAGGACAGGGGGAACACTGAA. Translation gives CASRQDRGNTE. Given in full, the CDR3 is CASRQDRGNTEAFF.

The CDR3 here is CASSLETSGDNEQFF. The DNA read from the CDR3 is TGTGCCAGCAGCTTAGAGACTAGCGGGGACAATGAG. The J gene is TRBJ2-1, the V gene TRBV7-6, with TRBD2 matching 11 bases. The read is 3 residues too short to cover the CDR3 end, so that end is filled in from the germline J gene. Per the germline V gene, CDR1 is SGHVS and CDR2 is FNYEAQ. This CDR3 is built from 15 residues. Losses at the gene ends were 1 base for V and 5 bases for J; bases not matched to a gene: 1.

Details on this clone: Sequencing ends 3 residues short of the CDR3 end; the germline J gene provides the rest. This chain links TRBV29-1 with TRBJ2-3; a possible D gene is TRBD1 (5 bases). The V end was cut by 6 bases, the J end by 2 bases, with 15 bases between. Germline-derived CDR1 and CDR2 are SQVTM and ANQGSEA. The CDR3 is made up of 14 amino acids. The CDR3 is CSVNEAGITDTQYF. The covered CDR3 bases are TGCAGCGTCAATGAGGCAGGGATCACAGATACG.

CDR3 amino acids: CSVGGQGYNEQFF. The part of the CDR3 DNA that was read is TGCAGCGTTGGGGGACAGGGATACAATGAG. This chain uses TRBV29-1 with TRBJ2-1; 9 bases map to TRBD1. The read gets to within 3 residues of the CDR3 end, and the germline J gene fills in the rest. Germline V CDR1 and CDR2: SQVTM, ANQGSEA. The CDR3 loop spans 13 amino acids. The junction had 2 bases not matched to a gene; V was cut back by 4 bases and J by 4 bases.

Worth noting for this clone: Read data end 3 residues before the CDR3 end; the end is taken from the germline J gene. The V gene is TRBV20-1, the J gene TRBJ2-3; 10 bases map to TRBD1. The V and J ends lost 5 bases and 0 bases, in that order; junction bases with no gene match: 8. From germline, CDR1 is DFQATT and CDR2 SNEGSKA (reference sequence). The CDR3 has 16 residues. CDR3 DNA, as far as it was read: TGCAGTGCTCCAGAAGCGGACAGGGGGAGCACAGATACG. This sequence encodes CSAPEADRGSTDT. The complete CDR3 sequence is CSAPEADRGSTDTQYF.

Details on this clone: The CDR3 extends 3 residues past the end of the read, so its final part is completed from the germline J gene. The rearrangement uses TRBV20-1 and TRBJ2-1; D might be TRBD2 (5 bases). Trimming cost V 0 bases and J 2 bases, with 14 bases left between them. This CDR3 spans 16 amino acids. Germline V gene lookup returns CDR1 DFQATT and CDR2 SNEGSKA (reference sequence). CDR3 residues: CSARDQSRGTYNEQFF. The part of the CDR3 DNA that was read is TGCAGTGCTAGAGATCAGTCCCGGGGTACCTACAATGAG.

A word on this clone: Coverage ceases 3 residues before the CDR3 finishes, and the germline J gene fills in the end. The rearrangement joins TRBV5-1 to TRBJ1-5, with D possibly being TRBD1 (5 bases). CDR1 SGHRS and CDR2 YFSETQ come from the germline V gene. The CDR3 loop spans 15 amino acids. Trimming took 1 base from V and 7 from J, leaving 15 bases between them. The CDR3 spells CASSLSTGEGQPQHF. The part of the CDR3 DNA that was read is TGCGCCAGCAGCTTGTCTACAGGTGAGGGACAGCCC.

As regards this clone: The read ends 3 residues shy of where the CDR3 ends; the end is completed using the germline J gene. The rearrangement links TRBV5-8 to TRBJ1-1, with TRBD1 as a possible D gene (6 bases). Trimming took 4 bases from V and 5 from J, leaving 15 bases between them. The CDR3 sequence is 14 residues long. From germline, CDR1 is SGHTS and CDR2 YDEGEE. The sequenced part of the CDR3 DNA is TGTGCCAGCAGCCTGTGGACAGTAGGAACTGAA. Encoded protein: CASSLWTVGTE. The full CDR3 protein is CASSLWTVGTEAFF.